Listed here is a single TCR beta chain. Its antigen is as yet unknown. Germline lookup yields CDR1 SGHRS and CDR2 YFSETQ. V gave up 3 bases and J gave up 7 bases, with 25 bases separating them. CDR3 length: 17 amino acids. The record originates from a study of T cell responses to AZD1222 COVID-19 vaccine. Sequenced by immunoSEQ multiplex PCR; TCRdb stores in-frame clones only, minus some. The table records 90,000 to 120,000 clones, about nine tenths of them present only once. General study points: Sampling that yielded the repertoires occurred only after the peak T cell response. Nearly half of spike-specific TCRs reportedly go after variant regions that carry no mutations. When two AZD1222 doses had been given, Spike-specific TCR breadth and depth rose.

The source is an adult in good health. Source: peripheral blood, taken on day 0 of AZD1222 vaccination. The chain couples TRBV5-1 to TRBJ1-1; tentatively, D is TRBD1 (6 bases). CDR3 in DNA: TGCGCCAGCAGCTCGAGGGGACCGGAGGGGGGAAGTAGTGAAGCTTTCTTT. It yields the protein CASSSRGPEGGSSEAFF.